Below, 15 T cell receptor beta chains from the same sample are listed, as sequenced in a study of CD4 T cells in relation to SARS-CoV-2 and coronaviruses. The unexposed donors gave CD4+ T cells in 2011-2018, prior to COVID-19. Generated by immunoSEQ multiplex PCR, the TCRdb table keeps only in-frame clones and is missing some. The sample lists around 65,000 clones; around 87% were seen once. The source material was memory CD4+ T cells from PBMCs. All receptors come from a human donor in good health.

This clone appeared a single time. The rearrangement links TRBV10-3 to TRBJ2-3; the match to TRBD2 covers 8 bases. V shed 6 bases, J shed 7 bases, and the junction held 12 bases outside the gene matches. CDR1 is ENHRY, CDR2 SYGVKD, per germline. This CDR3 has 15 residues. The CDR3 protein is CAISQTGGRGNTQYF. CDR3 coding DNA: TGTGCCATCAGCCAGACGGGGGGGAGGGGGAATACGCAGTATTTT.

The chain uses TRBV6-6 and TRBJ1-1; D unclear. The CDR3 extends over 15 amino acids. V was cut by 0 bases and J by 3 bases, with 11 bases left in between. CDR1 is MNHNY and CDR2 is SVGAGI in the germline V gene (reference sequence). The CDR3 sequence: CASSYSKDRDTEAFF. The DNA for the CDR3 is TGTGCCAGCAGTTACTCGAAGGACCGGGACACTGAAGCTTTCTTT.

The V and J genes are TRBV7-8 and TRBJ2-1; D call uncertain. The V end lost 7 bases, the J end lost 7 bases, and 20 bases lay between the germline ends. The CDR3 runs to 15 residues. Germline values: CDR1 SGHVS, CDR2 FQNEAQ. The CDR3 DNA is TGTGCCAGCAACCAGAATCTGGGCCCCCAAAATGAGCAGTTCTTC. Translating gives CASNQNLGPQNEQFF.

V gene TRBV7-3 combines with J gene TRBJ1-5; D unresolved. V lost 5 bases, J lost 6 bases, and 11 bases lay in between. The CDR3 is made up of 13 amino acids. CDR1 and CDR2 (germline): SGHTA, FQGTGA. CDR3 loop: CASSRQEGQPQHF. The CDR3 nucleotides read TGTGCCAGCAGCCGTCAAGAGGGTCAGCCCCAGCATTTT.

In this sample, this clone turned up a few times. The genes are TRBV29-1 and TRBJ2-1; weak D call: TRBD1 (5 bases). This CDR3 region has 12 residues. With 6 bases removed from V and 8 bases from J, the gap between germline ends came to 14 bases. Germline V CDR1 and CDR2: SQVTM, ANQGSEA. CDR3 coding DNA: TGCAGCGTCGAGACAGCGAACGATGAGCAGTTCTTC. Translated: CSVETANDEQFF.

The chain uses TRBV7-2 and TRBJ2-6; the D gene is possibly TRBD1 (5 bases). Germline loops: CDR1 SGHTA, CDR2 FQGNSA. V was clipped by 5 bases and J by 0 bases, with 14 bases between them. The CDR3 sequence is 17 residues long. DNA for the CDR3: TGTGCCAGCAGCCACAGGACCACCAACTCTGGGGCCAACGTCCTGACTTTC. It specifies CASSHRTTNSGANVLTF.

This sequence joins TRBV18 and TRBJ1-2; D unresolved. The length of the CDR3 is 13 residues. In germline, CDR1 is KGHSH, CDR2 LQKENI. V was pared by 2 bases and J by 0 bases, with 4 bases between. CDR3 nucleotide sequence: TGTGCCAGCTCACCAGAGGCTAACTATGGCTACACCTTC. It yields the protein CASSPEANYGYTF.

The chain recombines TRBV29-1 with TRBJ2-4, with TRBD1 as a possible D gene (7 bases). V shed 6 bases and J shed 8 bases, with 14 bases lying between them. Germline V lookup: CDR1 SQVTM, CDR2 ANQGSEA. This CDR3 contains 12 residues. The CDR3 nucleotides are TGCAGCGTGCGGGGACAGAGGGACATTCAGTACTTC. This gives the protein CSVRGQRDIQYF.

The chain has TRBV3-1 (or the pseudogene TRBV3-2) and TRBJ2-2; possibly TRBD2 for D (6 bases). The CDR3 loop spans 17 amino acids. The germline V and J ends were trimmed by 0 bases and 4 bases, with 15 bases remaining between them. Germline V CDR1 and CDR2: LGHDT, YNNKEL (reference sequence). The CDR3 protein is CASSQEGGGVFTGELFF. The CDR3 region has the DNA TGTGCCAGCAGCCAAGAAGGCGGAGGGGTGTTCACCGGGGAGCTGTTTTTT.

The chain employs TRBV30 and TRBJ1-3; the D is unclear. CDR1 and CDR2 from the germline V gene are GTSNPN and SVGIG (reference sequence). The CDR3 covers 12 residues. The V gene lost 5 bases and the J gene lost 4 bases, with 9 bases spanning the gap. The CDR3 sequence: CAWPVPGNTIYF. For the CDR3, the DNA is TGTGCCTGGCCCGTTCCGGGAAACACCATATATTTT.

The chain couples TRBV5-1 to TRBJ2-5, with TRBD1 matching 10 bases. The CDR3 is made up of 16 amino acids. V dropped 4 bases and J dropped 2; count of bases not matched to a gene: 8. CDR1 SGHRS and CDR2 YFSETQ come from the germline V gene. The CDR3 DNA reads as TGCGCCAGCAGCCGTGGGACAGGGGTAAATCAAGAGACCCAGTACTTC. Translated: CASSRGTGVNQETQYF.

The chain is built from TRBV10-3 and TRBJ1-1, with D unresolved. The length of the CDR3 is 11 residues. Trimming stripped 4 bases from V and 8 bases from J, with 8 bases between. Germline V gene lookup returns CDR1 ENHRY and CDR2 SYGVKD. This CDR3 reads CAISVMGEAFF. CDR3 sequence (DNA): TGTGCCATCAGTGTAATGGGAGAAGCTTTCTTT.

This clone has just one count. This sequence joins TRBV3-1 (or the pseudogene TRBV3-2) and TRBJ1-3, with D uncertain. V was trimmed by 1 base and J by 10 bases, leaving 11 bases between them. The germline V gene encodes CDR1 LGHDT and CDR2 YNNKEL (reference sequence). The CDR3 consists of 13 residues. The CDR3 nucleotides read TGTGCCAGCAGCCAAGCCGTGGGAGGGACCATATATTTT. The encoded protein is CASSQAVGGTIYF.

This clone has only one observation. The chain links TRBV5-6 to TRBJ2-5, with D perhaps matching TRBD2 (6 bases). The length of the CDR3 is 15 residues. Per the germline V gene, CDR1 is SGHDT and CDR2 is YYEEEE. V was shortened by 1 base and J by 2 bases, with 12 bases between the two germline ends. CDR3 sequence reads: CASSLIRAGQETQYF. Written as DNA, the CDR3 is TGTGCCAGCAGCTTGATTAGGGCGGGACAAGAGACCCAGTACTTC. The whole variable domain, filled in from reference TRBV5-6 and TRBJ2-5, reads DAGVTQSPTHLIKTRGQQVTLRCSPKSGHDTVSWYQQALGQGPQFIFQYYEEEERQRGNFPDRFSGHQFPNYSSELNVNALLLGDSALYLCASSLIRAGQETQYFGPGTRLLVL.

The chain links TRBV20-1 to TRBJ1-1; 7 bases fit TRBD1. This CDR3 region has 11 residues. Germline-derived CDR1 and CDR2 are DFQATT and SNEGSKA (reference sequence). J lost 7 bases, V lost 1 base, and 0 bases had no gene match. The CDR3 DNA sequence: TGCAGTGCTAGAGGACAGGGTGAAGCTTTCTTT. It specifies CSARGQGEAFF.